This T cell receptor beta chain was sequenced in a study of T-cell reconstitution after alpha-beta-depleted transplantation in children. The CDR3 extends over 15 amino acids. V was pared by 4 bases and J by 3 bases, with 13 bases between. Unique molecular identifiers were incorporated into the prepared TCRbeta library. TCRdb passed the PCR reads through MiXCR, listing each CDR3 protein once. The sample has about 1,000,000 distinct CDR3 sequences, less than 30% seen once. This clonotype was detected ten times or more. The chain recombines TRBV12-3 or TRBV12-4 with TRBJ2-1, with a weak D call TRBD2 (6 bases). Material: PBMCs, mostly from graft donor cells, obtained 360 days after TCRalphabeta/CD19-depleted stem cell transplant. The receptor's source is a boy younger than two who had a stem cell transplant for SCID, so the T cells may come from the graft donor. CDR3 bases: TGTGCCAGCAGTTCCTGGCGGGACTTCTACAATGAGCAGTTCTTC. It encodes CASSSWRDFYNEQFF.